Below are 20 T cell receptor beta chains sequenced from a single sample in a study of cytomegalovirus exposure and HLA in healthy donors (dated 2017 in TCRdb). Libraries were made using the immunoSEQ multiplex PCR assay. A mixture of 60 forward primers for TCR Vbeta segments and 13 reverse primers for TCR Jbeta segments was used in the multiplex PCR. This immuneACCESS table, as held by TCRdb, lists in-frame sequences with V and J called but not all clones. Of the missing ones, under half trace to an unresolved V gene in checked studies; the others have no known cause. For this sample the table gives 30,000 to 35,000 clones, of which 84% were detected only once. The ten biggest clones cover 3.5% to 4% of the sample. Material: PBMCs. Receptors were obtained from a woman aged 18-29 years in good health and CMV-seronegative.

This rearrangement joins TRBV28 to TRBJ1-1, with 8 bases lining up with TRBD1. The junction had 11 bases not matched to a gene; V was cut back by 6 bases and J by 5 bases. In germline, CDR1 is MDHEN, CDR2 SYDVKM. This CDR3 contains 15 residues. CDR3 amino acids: CASSFPQGASTEAFF. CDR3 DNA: TGTGCCAGCAGCTTCCCCCAGGGGGCTTCGACTGAAGCTTTCTTT.

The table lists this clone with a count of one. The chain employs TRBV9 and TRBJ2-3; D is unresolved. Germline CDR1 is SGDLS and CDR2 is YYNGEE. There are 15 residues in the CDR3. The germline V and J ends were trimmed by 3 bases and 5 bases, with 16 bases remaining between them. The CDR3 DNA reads TGTGCCAGCAGCGCCGGCCTAGGAGCTGTAGATACGCAGTATTTT. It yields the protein CASSAGLGAVDTQYF.

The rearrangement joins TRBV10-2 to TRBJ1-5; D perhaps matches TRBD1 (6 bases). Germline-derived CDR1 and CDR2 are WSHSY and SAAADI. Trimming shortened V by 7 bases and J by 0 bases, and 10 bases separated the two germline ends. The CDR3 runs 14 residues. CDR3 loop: CASTTGLSNQPQHF. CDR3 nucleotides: TGCGCCAGCACCACAGGGCTTAGCAATCAGCCCCAGCATTTT.

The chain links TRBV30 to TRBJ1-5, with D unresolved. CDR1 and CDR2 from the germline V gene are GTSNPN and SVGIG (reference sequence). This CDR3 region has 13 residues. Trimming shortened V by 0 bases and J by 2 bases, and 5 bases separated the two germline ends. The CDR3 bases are TGTGCCTGGAGTGTACAAGGCAATCAGCCCCAGCATTTT. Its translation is CAWSVQGNQPQHF.

The CDR3 loop reads CAWSRTSGTREQYF. The DNA of the CDR3 is TGTGCCTGGAGCCGGACTAGCGGGACACGAGAGCAGTACTTC. The chain uses TRBV30 and TRBJ2-7; 12 nucleotides agree with TRBD2. This CDR3 region has 14 residues. V lost 3 bases and J lost 7; bases outside the gene matches: 7. The V gene's germline CDR1 is GTSNPN and CDR2 SVGIG (reference sequence).

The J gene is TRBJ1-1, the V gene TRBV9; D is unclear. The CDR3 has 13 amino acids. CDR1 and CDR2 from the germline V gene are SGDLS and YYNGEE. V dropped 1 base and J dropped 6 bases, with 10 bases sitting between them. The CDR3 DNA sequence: TGTGCCAGCAGCGTAACTGAGTACTCTGAAGCTTTCTTT. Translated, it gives CASSVTEYSEAFF.

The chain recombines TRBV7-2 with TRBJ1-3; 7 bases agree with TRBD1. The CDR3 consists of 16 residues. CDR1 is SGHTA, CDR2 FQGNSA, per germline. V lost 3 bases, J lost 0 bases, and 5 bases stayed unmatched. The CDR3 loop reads CASSLTGKSSGNTIYF. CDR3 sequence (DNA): TGTGCCAGCAGCTTGACAGGGAAGAGCTCTGGAAACACCATATATTTT.

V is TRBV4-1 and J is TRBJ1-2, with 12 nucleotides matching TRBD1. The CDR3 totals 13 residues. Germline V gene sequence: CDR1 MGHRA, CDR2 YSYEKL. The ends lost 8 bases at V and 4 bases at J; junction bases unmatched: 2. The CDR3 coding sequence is TGCGCCAGCGGGACAGGGGGCCTCTATGGCTACACCTTC. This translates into CASGTGGLYGYTF.

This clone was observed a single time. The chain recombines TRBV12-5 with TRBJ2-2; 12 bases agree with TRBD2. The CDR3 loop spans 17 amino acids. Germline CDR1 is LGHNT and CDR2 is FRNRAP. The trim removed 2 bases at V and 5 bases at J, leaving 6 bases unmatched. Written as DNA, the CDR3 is TGTGCTAGTGGTTTGCGACTAGCGGGAGCGGGAACCGGGGAGCTGTTTTTT. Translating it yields CASGLRLAGAGTGELFF.

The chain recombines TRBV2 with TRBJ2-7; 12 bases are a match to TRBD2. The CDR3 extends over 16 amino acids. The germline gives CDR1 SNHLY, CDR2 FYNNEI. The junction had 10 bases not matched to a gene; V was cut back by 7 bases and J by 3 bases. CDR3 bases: TGTGCCAGCATCCGCAGGGGGACTAGCGGGCTCTACGAGCAGTACTTC. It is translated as CASIRRGTSGLYEQYF.

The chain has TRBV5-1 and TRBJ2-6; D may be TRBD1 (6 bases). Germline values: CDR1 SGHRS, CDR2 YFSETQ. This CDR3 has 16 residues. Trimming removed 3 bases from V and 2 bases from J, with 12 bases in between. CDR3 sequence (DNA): TGCGCCAGCAGCTCTAACACAGGGCCTGGGGCCAACGTCCTGACTTTC. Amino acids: CASSSNTGPGANVLTF.

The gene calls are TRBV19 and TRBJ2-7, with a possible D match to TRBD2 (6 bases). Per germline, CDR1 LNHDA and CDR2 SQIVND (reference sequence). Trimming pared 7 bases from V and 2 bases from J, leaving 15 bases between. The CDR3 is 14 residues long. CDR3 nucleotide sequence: TGTGCCAGTAATCCTGGACCGGGGGCCTACGAGCAGTACTTC. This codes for CASNPGPGAYEQYF.

CDR3 DNA sequence: TGTGCCAGCAGTTACGCGGGTAGCTACGAGCAGTACTTC. The encoded protein is CASSYAGSYEQYF. This chain joins TRBV6-5 and TRBJ2-7; TRBD2 is a possible D gene (5 bases). Germline V gives CDR1 MNHEY, CDR2 SVGAGI. The CDR3 is 13 amino acids. The V end was cut by 2 bases, the J end by 3 bases, with 8 bases between.

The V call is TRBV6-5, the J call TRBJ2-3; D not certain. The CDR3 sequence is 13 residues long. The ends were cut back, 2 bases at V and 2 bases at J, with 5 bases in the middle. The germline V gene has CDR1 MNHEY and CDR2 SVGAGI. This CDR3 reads CASSYSDTDTQYF. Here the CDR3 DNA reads TGTGCCAGCAGTTACAGCGACACAGATACGCAGTATTTT.

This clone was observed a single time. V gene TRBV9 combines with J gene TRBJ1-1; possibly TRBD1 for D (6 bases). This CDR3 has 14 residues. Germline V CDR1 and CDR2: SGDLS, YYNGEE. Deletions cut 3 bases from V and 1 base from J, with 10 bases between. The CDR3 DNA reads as TGTGCCAGCAGCGCCAGGGACACGAACACTGAAGCTTTCTTT. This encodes CASSARDTNTEAFF.

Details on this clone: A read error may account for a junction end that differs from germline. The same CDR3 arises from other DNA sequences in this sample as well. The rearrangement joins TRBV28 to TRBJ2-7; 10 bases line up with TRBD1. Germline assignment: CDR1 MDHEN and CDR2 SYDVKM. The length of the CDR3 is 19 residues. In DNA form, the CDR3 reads TGCGCCAGCAGTTTATTTGGGACAGGGGCCTCTTTGAAAGGATACGAGCAGTACTTC. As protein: CASSLFGTGASLKGYEQYF. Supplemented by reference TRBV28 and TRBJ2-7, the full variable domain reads DVKVTQSSRYLVKRTGEKVFLECVQDMDHENMFWYRQDPGLGLRLIYFSYDVKMKEKGDIPEGYSVSREKKERFSLILESASTNQTSMYLCASSLFGTGASLKGYEQYFGPGTRLTVT.

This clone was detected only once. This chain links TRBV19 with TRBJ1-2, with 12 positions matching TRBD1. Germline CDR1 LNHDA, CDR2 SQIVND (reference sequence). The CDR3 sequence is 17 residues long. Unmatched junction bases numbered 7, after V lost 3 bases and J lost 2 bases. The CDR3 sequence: CASSMSGQGATNYGYTF. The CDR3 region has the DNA TGTGCCAGTAGTATGTCGGGACAGGGGGCTACGAACTATGGCTACACCTTC.

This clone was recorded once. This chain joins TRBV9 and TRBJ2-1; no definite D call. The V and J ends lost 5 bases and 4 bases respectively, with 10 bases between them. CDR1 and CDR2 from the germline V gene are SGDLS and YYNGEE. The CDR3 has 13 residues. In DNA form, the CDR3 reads TGTGCCAGCAGTCATAACGGGTACAATGAGCAGTTCTTC. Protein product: CASSHNGYNEQFF.

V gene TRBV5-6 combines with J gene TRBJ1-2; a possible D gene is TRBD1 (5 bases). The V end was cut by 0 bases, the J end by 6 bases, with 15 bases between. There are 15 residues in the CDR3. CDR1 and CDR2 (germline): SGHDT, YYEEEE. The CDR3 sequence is CASSLDLPGFNGYTF. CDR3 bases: TGTGCCAGCAGCTTGGACTTGCCAGGGTTCAATGGCTACACCTTC.

The CDR3 DNA reads TGTGCCAGCAGTTTGGAGGGGACAGGCTCCTACGAGCAGTACTTC. Translation: CASSLEGTGSYEQYF. The V and J genes are TRBV27 and TRBJ2-5, with TRBD1 matching 8 bases. The DNA end lines up better with TRBJ2-7; the J call may be wrong. CDR1 is MNHEY and CDR2 is SMNVEV in the germline V gene (reference sequence). The CDR3 has 15 amino acids.